Below, one TCR beta chain is given with its context. Methods used by the authors: Estimates of nucleated cell counts were drawn from the amplification of reference gene primers. Produced via immunoSEQ multiplex PCR; TCRdb's table is partial and in-frame only. V and J calls plus clone size are reproduced from that table; the DNA served to infer D and trimming. The sample contains approximately 190,000 clones, 75% to 85% of which appear only once. These data come from a study of blood T cell repertoires in COVID-19. Study-level background: Samples came from the United States, Italy and Spain, spanning acute and convalescent COVID-19. T cells, B-cell-depleted T cells, or PBMCs supplied cDNA or gDNA.

The CDR3 is made up of 15 amino acids. The V gene end was trimmed by 5 bases and the J gene end by 8 bases; junction bases not matched to a gene: 11. Germline V gene lookup returns CDR1 SGHTA and CDR2 FQGTGA. The chain has TRBV7-3 and TRBJ2-1, with 8 bases that match TRBD2. The sample was peripheral blood. This clonotype was sampled from a man between 60 and 70 years old with acute or convalescent COVID-19. CDR3 region: CASSLQAGVSYEQFF. CDR3 DNA: TGTGCCAGCAGCCTCCAAGCGGGAGTGAGTTATGAGCAGTTCTTC.